One sample yielded the 16 T cell receptor beta chains listed below, sequenced in a study of human T cells and chemical hapten exposure. TCRdb independently ran MiXCR on the RACE reads; one entry per CDR3 protein. The sample records around 360,000 distinct CDR3 sequences, about 6% being singletons. Specified time point: patch test 2, 6 weeks after DPC sensitization. The sample's treatment: therapeutic diphenylcyclopropenone sensitization with weekly scalp DPC. Material: whole blood, obtained in connection with sensitization to the hapten diphenylcyclopropenone (DPC). Every receptor here comes from a woman under 30 with alopecia areata. Some clones in this sample may be carry-over from other donors' samples.

This clonotype was counted only a few times. This sequence joins TRBV6-1 and TRBJ1-3; TRBD1 aligns across 8 bases. Germline assignment: CDR1 MNHNS and CDR2 SASEGT. The CDR3 runs to 17 residues. The V and J ends lost 5 bases and 5 bases, in that order; junction bases with no gene match: 14. This CDR3 is CASSQEAGGLKRNTIYF. The CDR3, as DNA: TGTGCCAGCAGTCAAGAGGCAGGGGGCCTTAAAAGAAACACCATATATTTT.

The table lists this clonotype with many counts. The gene calls are TRBV7-2 and TRBJ1-6, with 9 positions matching TRBD1. Per the germline V gene, CDR1 is SGHTA and CDR2 is FQGNSA. The junction had 8 bases not matched to a gene; V was cut back by 5 bases and J by 9 bases. The CDR3 extends over 15 amino acids. The CDR3 coding sequence is TGTGCCAGCAGCAACCGGGACAGGGTCAGTTCACCCCTCCACTTT. Protein: CASSNRDRVSSPLHF.

This clonotype was recorded at least ten times. V usage is TRBV11-3 and J usage is TRBJ1-1, with D perhaps TRBD1 (6 bases). Germline CDR1 SGHNT, CDR2 YENEEA. This CDR3 spans 14 amino acids. Trimming took 3 bases from V and 2 from J, leaving 10 bases between them. The CDR3, as DNA: TGTGCCAGCAGCTTCTCAGGGGTCAACACTGAAGCTTTCTTT. It codes for CASSFSGVNTEAFF.

This clonotype was found a few times. The V and J genes are TRBV28 and TRBJ2-3; 11 bases align to TRBD2. V dropped 8 bases and J dropped 1; count of bases not matched to a gene: 5. The CDR3 runs to 15 residues. In germline, CDR1 is MDHEN, CDR2 SYDVKM. CDR3 coding DNA: TGTGCCAGCCCCCCACTAGCGGGGGGCACAGATACGCAGTATTTT. Its translation: CASPPLAGGTDTQYF.

This clonotype was seen repeatedly, ten times or more. The chain couples TRBV7-2 to TRBJ2-3; weak D call: TRBD2 (7 bases). CDR1 and CDR2 from the germline V gene are SGHTA and FQGNSA. This CDR3 region has 15 residues. V lost 1 base, J lost 2 bases, and 10 bases lay in between. The CDR3 here is CASSLEAGATDTQYF. CDR3 nucleotide sequence: TGTGCCAGCAGCTTAGAGGCGGGGGCCACAGATACGCAGTATTTT.

There are a few counts of this clonotype. V is TRBV6-2 or TRBV6-3 and J is TRBJ2-1; 8 bases match TRBD1. The CDR3 contains 16 residues. Germline lookup yields CDR1 MNHEY and CDR2 SVGEGT. V was clipped by 2 bases and J by 3 bases; unmatched bases: 6. CDR3 nucleotides: TGTGCCAGCAGTTACACGCCACAGGGGGGCTACAATGAGCAGTTCTTC. Encoded protein: CASSYTPQGGYNEQFF.

The chain is built from TRBV18 and TRBJ2-7; perhaps TRBD1 as D (6 bases). The CDR3 has 16 residues. CDR1 is KGHSH and CDR2 is LQKENI in the germline V gene. V lost 4 bases and J lost 2, with 18 bases in between. This chain's CDR3 is CASSLSQGFGTYEQYF. As DNA, the CDR3 is TGTGCCAGCTCACTCTCCCAGGGGTTCGGAACCTACGAGCAGTACTTC.

There are many counts of this clonotype. The chain combines TRBV27 with TRBJ1-6; a weak D match, TRBD1 (5 bases). V was trimmed by 4 bases and J by 10 bases, leaving 11 bases between them. Germline V gene data show CDR1 as MNHEY and CDR2 as SMNVEV (reference sequence). The CDR3 contains 13 residues. The CDR3 spells CASSWGGISPLHF. The CDR3 region has the DNA TGTGCCAGCAGTTGGGGGGGTATATCACCCCTCCACTTT.

This clonotype was found a few times. J is TRBJ2-7 and V is TRBV7-2; TRBD1 or TRBD2 may be the D gene (5 bases each). CDR1 SGHTA and CDR2 FQGNSA come from the germline V gene. The CDR3 contains 15 residues. V was pared by 0 bases and J by 2 bases, with 11 bases between. CDR3 protein: CASSLAGTQPYEQYF. Written as DNA, the CDR3 is TGTGCCAGCAGCTTAGCGGGGACCCAACCCTACGAGCAGTACTTC.

This clonotype was counted only a few times. The J gene is TRBJ2-5, the V gene TRBV12-5, with no clear D. V shed 5 bases and J shed 3 bases, with 10 bases lying between them. The CDR3 is 13 amino acids. Germline V CDR1 and CDR2: LGHNT, FRNRAP. CDR3 sequence (DNA): TGTGCTAGTGGTACACCAAGGAAAGAGACCCAGTACTTC. Its protein is CASGTPRKETQYF. Looking up the rest from reference TRBV12-5 and TRBJ2-5 gives the full variable domain: DARVTQTPRHKVTEMGQEVTMRCQPILGHNTVFWYRQTMMQGLELLAYFRNRAPLDDSGMPKDRFSAEMPDATLATLKIQPSEPRDSAVYFCASGTPRKETQYFGPGTRLLVL.

The V and J genes are TRBV12-3 or TRBV12-4 and TRBJ1-1, with D unresolved. The CDR3 loop spans 15 amino acids. V lost 8 bases and J lost 0, with 16 bases in between. DNA for the CDR3: TGTGCCAGCTCCCTGGGGAGGACGCTGAACACTGAAGCTTTCTTT. Encoded protein: CASSLGRTLNTEAFF.

The rearrangement uses TRBV29-1 and TRBJ1-1, with D possibly TRBD1 on 5 matching bases. This CDR3 spans 11 amino acids. Per the germline V gene, CDR1 is SQVTM and CDR2 is ANQGSEA. Deletions cut 7 bases from V and 8 bases from J, with 14 bases between. The CDR3 coding sequence is TGCAGCGCCCTAGGAGACAGCGAAGCTTTCTTT. Its protein product is CSALGDSEAFF.

The chain recombines TRBV4-1 with TRBJ2-1; 10 bases agree with TRBD2. V shed 3 bases and J 7 bases; nucleotides not matched to a gene: 15. The germline CDR1 and CDR2 sequences are MGHRA and YSYEKL. CDR3 length: 18 residues. Written as DNA, the CDR3 is TGCGCCAGCAGCCACTTGGGACGCCTAGCGGGGGACCAAAATGAGCAGTTCTTC. Its protein product is CASSHLGRLAGDQNEQFF.

The genes are TRBV18 and TRBJ1-6, with D perhaps TRBD1 (5 bases). The CDR3 extends over 14 amino acids. The ends were cut back, 2 bases at V and 8 bases at J, with 10 bases in the middle. Germline CDR1 is KGHSH and CDR2 is LQKENI. Here the CDR3 DNA reads TGTGCCAGCTCACCAAAGGGGATGGATTCACCCCTCCACTTT. Its translation: CASSPKGMDSPLHF. The full variable domain, rest sourced from reference TRBV18 and TRBJ1-6, is NAGVMQNPRHLVRRRGQEARLRCSPMKGHSHVYWYRQLPEEGLKFMVYLQKENIIDESGMPKERFSAEFPKEGPSILRIQQVVRGDSAAYFCASSPKGMDSPLHFGNGTRLTVT.

This clonotype was picked up a small number of times. The gene calls are TRBV4-1 and TRBJ2-3, with a tentative D call TRBD1 (5 bases). Trimming left V 1 base short and J 0 bases short, with 14 bases between. The CDR3 runs 17 residues. Germline V gene sequence: CDR1 MGHRA, CDR2 YSYEKL. Here the CDR3 DNA reads TGCGCCAGCAGCCAAGCGCCCCGACAGCCTAGCACAGATACGCAGTATTTT. Encoded protein: CASSQAPRQPSTDTQYF.

Many counts were recorded for this clonotype. V gene TRBV7-2 combines with J gene TRBJ1-3; 8 bases are shared with TRBD1. The CDR3 is made up of 15 amino acids. CDR1 is SGHTA and CDR2 is FQGNSA in the germline V gene. The junction had 9 bases not matched to a gene; V was cut back by 8 bases and J by 3 bases. CDR3 nucleotides: TGTGCCAGCGGCACTCAGGGGGCGAATGGAAACACCATATATTTT. This sequence encodes CASGTQGANGNTIYF.